The rows below give T cell receptor beta chains drawn from one sample of a study of blood T cells in healthy people across ages. Using its own MiXCR run on the 5' RACE reads, TCRdb lists one record per CDR3 protein. The data contain approximately 1.5 million distinct CDR3 sequences, approximately 42% of them singletons. The sample comprised blood. These receptors all come from a young woman in good health. The CDR3 runs from the conserved cysteine through the conserved F or W. The D gene is left open where the match is weak. Clone size appears in some rows only: once, few, many, or a class for an expanded clone.

V gene: TRBV7-2; J gene: TRBJ1-1; clone size: -; CDR3 length: 16; D gene: TRBD1; CDR3 protein: CASSGTGGGLNTEAFF; CDR3 DNA: TGTGCCAGCAGCGGGACAGGGGGTGGATTGAACACTGAAGCTTTCTTT
V gene: TRBV13; J gene: TRBJ2-5; clone size: once; CDR3 length: 15; D gene: TRBD1; CDR3 protein: CASSSGQGHTNEQYF; CDR3 DNA: TGTGCCAGCAGCTCCGGACAGGGCCACACCAATGAGCAGTACTTC
V gene: TRBV20-1; J gene: TRBJ1-4; clone size: once; CDR3 length: 18; D gene: TRBD1; CDR3 protein: CGAPGQEKAAWGNEKLFF; CDR3 DNA: TGCGGGGCACCGGGACAGGAGAAGGCTGCGTGGGGTAATGAAAAACTGTTTTTT
V gene: TRBV4-2; J gene: TRBJ2-7; clone size: few; CDR3 length: 15; D gene: TRBD2; CDR3 protein: CASSRETSGYYEQYF; CDR3 DNA: TGTGCCAGCAGCCGAGAGACTAGCGGGTACTACGAGCAGTACTTC
V gene: TRBV9; J gene: TRBJ1-2; clone size: -; CDR3 length: 15; D gene: TRBD1; CDR3 protein: CASSDPRDRGPGYTF; CDR3 DNA: TGTGCCAGCAGCGACCCTCGTGACAGGGGGCCTGGCTACACCTTC
V gene: TRBV20-1; J gene: TRBJ2-5; clone size: few; CDR3 length: 14; D gene: TRBD1; CDR3 protein: CSARTGDRQETQYF; CDR3 DNA: TGCAGTGCGCGGACTGGGGACAGACAAGAGACCCAGTACTTC
V gene: TRBV13; J gene: TRBJ2-3; clone size: -; CDR3 length: 14; D gene: -; CDR3 protein: CASSFAGDTDTQYF; CDR3 DNA: TGTGCCAGCAGCTTCGCCGGGGACACAGATACGCAGTATTTT
V gene: TRBV11-2; J gene: TRBJ1-1; clone size: -; CDR3 length: 17; D gene: -; CDR3 protein: CASSLDSNRMTNTGAFF; CDR3 DNA: TGTGCCAGCAGCTTGGACTCAAACAGAATGACGAACACTGGAGCTTTCTTT
V gene: TRBV7-2; J gene: TRBJ1-4; clone size: few; CDR3 length: 11; D gene: -; CDR3 protein: CASRQNEKLFF; CDR3 DNA: TGTGCCAGTAGACAGAATGAAAAACTGTTTTTT
V gene: TRBV20-1; J gene: TRBJ2-4; clone size: -; CDR3 length: 12; D gene: -; CDR3 protein: CSARGGSYGQYF; CDR3 DNA: TGCAGTGCTAGGGGCGGTTCCTACGGGCAGTACTTC
V gene: TRBV6-6; J gene: TRBJ1-1; clone size: -; CDR3 length: 12; D gene: -; CDR3 protein: CASSLGTPEAFF; CDR3 DNA: TGTGCCAGCAGCCTTGGGACACCTGAAGCTTTCTTT
V gene: TRBV28; J gene: TRBJ2-7; clone size: few; CDR3 length: 15; D gene: TRBD1; CDR3 protein: CASSFYGTGMYEQYF; CDR3 DNA: TGTGCCAGCAGTTTTTACGGGACAGGGATGTACGAGCAGTACTTC
V gene: TRBV3-1; J gene: TRBJ2-7; clone size: -; CDR3 length: 16; D gene: -; CDR3 protein: CASTMPRGPPSWEQYF; CDR3 DNA: TGTGCCAGCACCATGCCTAGGGGACCCCCCTCTTGGGAGCAGTACTTC
V gene: TRBV7-9; J gene: TRBJ1-1; clone size: -; CDR3 length: 15; D gene: -; CDR3 protein: CASSLVGQRNTEAFF; CDR3 DNA: TGTGCCAGCAGCTTAGTCGGACAGAGGAACACTGAAGCTTTCTTT
V gene: TRBV3-1; J gene: TRBJ2-5; clone size: -; CDR3 length: 14; D gene: -; CDR3 protein: CASSQNGVRETQYF; CDR3 DNA: TGTGCCAGCAGCCAAAACGGGGTCCGGGAGACCCAGTACTTC
V gene: TRBV25-1; J gene: TRBJ2-5; clone size: -; CDR3 length: 13; D gene: -; CDR3 protein: CASSRLGRETQYF; CDR3 DNA: TGTGCCAGCAGCCGACTAGGGCGGGAGACCCAGTACTTC
V gene: TRBV4-1; J gene: TRBJ2-7; clone size: -; CDR3 length: 17; D gene: TRBD1; CDR3 protein: CASSQDRAQGVIYEQYF; CDR3 DNA: TGCGCCAGCAGCCAAGACCGCGCGCAGGGGGTGATCTACGAGCAGTACTTC
V gene: TRBV7-3; J gene: TRBJ2-5; clone size: once; CDR3 length: 18; D gene: TRBD2; CDR3 protein: CASSLMGVGTSGKGEQYF; CDR3 DNA: TGTGCCAGCAGCTTAATGGGTGTTGGGACTAGTGGGAAGGGTGAGCAGTACTTC
V gene: TRBV2; J gene: TRBJ1-2; clone size: few; CDR3 length: 12; D gene: -; CDR3 protein: CASSERSYGYTF; CDR3 DNA: TGTGCCAGCAGTGAGAGGAGCTATGGCTACACCTTC
V gene: TRBV18; J gene: TRBJ1-4; clone size: -; CDR3 length: 13; D gene: -; CDR3 protein: CASSEVTDEKLFF; CDR3 DNA: TGTGCCAGCTCAGAGGTCACAGATGAAAAACTGTTTTTT
V gene: TRBV7-9; J gene: TRBJ1-5; clone size: -; CDR3 length: 19; D gene: -; CDR3 protein: CASSLGGYGGVKSNQPQHF; CDR3 DNA: TGTGCCAGCAGCTTGGGGGGGTACGGTGGGGTTAAAAGCAATCAGCCCCAGCATTTT
V gene: TRBV3-1; J gene: TRBJ2-1; clone size: -; CDR3 length: 16; D gene: -; CDR3 protein: CASSQETGLSYNEQFF; CDR3 DNA: TGTGCCAGCAGCCAAGAGACAGGCCTTTCCTACAATGAGCAGTTCTTC
V gene: TRBV4-2; J gene: TRBJ1-2; clone size: -; CDR3 length: 16; D gene: TRBD1; CDR3 protein: CASSQNWGGGDYGYTF; CDR3 DNA: TGTGCCAGCAGCCAGAACTGGGGAGGGGGCGACTATGGCTACACCTTC
V gene: TRBV18; J gene: TRBJ2-3; clone size: -; CDR3 length: 16; D gene: TRBD2; CDR3 protein: CASSPILASRTDTQYF; CDR3 DNA: TGTGCCAGCTCACCGATACTAGCGTCTCGCACAGATACGCAGTATTTT
V gene: TRBV21-1; J gene: TRBJ1-6; clone size: -; CDR3 length: 17; D gene: -; CDR3 protein: CASTPRIQGHANSPLHF; CDR3 DNA: TGTGCCAGCACCCCTAGGATCCAGGGACACGCGAATTCACCCCTCCACTTT
V gene: TRBV6-1; J gene: TRBJ2-1; clone size: -; CDR3 length: 13; D gene: TRBD1; CDR3 protein: CATRQGGHNEQFF; CDR3 DNA: TGTGCCACCCGACAGGGGGGGCACAATGAGCAGTTCTTC
V gene: TRBV11-2; J gene: TRBJ2-1; clone size: few; CDR3 length: 15; D gene: -; CDR3 protein: CASSLEGTLYNEQFF; CDR3 DNA: TGTGCCAGCAGCTTAGAAGGGACGTTGTACAATGAGCAGTTCTTC
V gene: TRBV6-5; J gene: TRBJ2-7; clone size: few; CDR3 length: 15; D gene: TRBD1; CDR3 protein: CASTQTGTGEHEQYF; CDR3 DNA: TGTGCCAGCACCCAAACCGGGACAGGGGAGCACGAGCAGTACTTC